These 22 T cell receptor beta chains came from one sample sequenced in a study of Graves' ophthalmopathy and Graves' hyperthyroidism. RNA transcripts were the template, and TCR beta CDR3 regions were amplified from them. HTBI primers primed a first-round RT-PCR, and a second-round multiplex PCR followed. MiXCR was run by TCRdb on the multiplex PCR reads, yielding one entry per CDR3 protein. The sample lists roughly 380,000 distinct CDR3 sequences, just over 15% occurring once. The sequenced sample consisted of peripheral blood. The receptors here all came from a woman younger than 35 with stable Graves' hyperthyroidism.

V and J are TRBV5-1 and TRBJ1-1; D not certain. This CDR3 spans 15 amino acids. The V end was cut by 4 bases, the J end by 5 bases, with 18 bases between. In germline, CDR1 is SGHRS, CDR2 YFSETQ. The CDR3 protein is CASSPLGPPGTEAFF. The CDR3 DNA reads TGCGCCAGCAGCCCCCTGGGTCCTCCGGGGACTGAAGCTTTCTTT. The full variable domain, with the rest looked up from reference TRBV5-1 and TRBJ1-1, is KAGVTQTPRYLIKTRGQQVTLSCSPISGHRSVSWYQQTPGQGLQFLFEYFSETQRNKGNFPGRFSGRQFSNSRSEMNVSTLELGDSALYLCASSPLGPPGTEAFFGQGTRLTVV.

This clonotype came up many times. V gene TRBV7-6 combines with J gene TRBJ2-5, with 8 bases fitting TRBD2. Germline V CDR1 and CDR2: SGHVS, FNYEAQ. V shed 3 bases and J 2 bases; nucleotides not matched to a gene: 5. The CDR3 has 15 residues. The CDR3 protein is CASSLVASGQETQYF. CDR3 DNA: TGTGCCAGCAGCTTGGTTGCTAGCGGGCAAGAGACCCAGTACTTC.

This clonotype has ten or more counts. The V call is TRBV6-1, the J call TRBJ2-7; a weak D match, TRBD2 (5 bases). The V and J ends lost 8 bases and 2 bases respectively, with 10 bases between them. Looked up from germline, CDR1 is MNHNS and CDR2 is SASEGT. The CDR3 runs 12 residues. CDR3 protein: CASSRETYEQYF. The DNA of the CDR3 is TGTGCCAGCTCCCGGGAAACCTACGAGCAGTACTTC.

Ten or more counts support this clonotype. The genes are TRBV6-2 or TRBV6-3 and TRBJ2-5; 8 nucleotides align to TRBD2. The CDR3 is made up of 16 amino acids. Germline CDR1 MNHEY, CDR2 SVGEGT. Unmatched junction bases numbered 12, after V lost 2 bases and J lost 7 bases. CDR3 protein: CASSYGRRGATGTQYF. Written as DNA, the CDR3 is TGTGCCAGCAGTTACGGACGGCGGGGGGCTACAGGGACCCAGTACTTC.

This clonotype was seen repeatedly, ten times or more. The rearrangement joins TRBV2 to TRBJ1-5; the D is unclear. Germline V gene sequence: CDR1 SNHLY, CDR2 FYNNEI. This CDR3 spans 14 amino acids. Trimming stripped 7 bases from V and 3 bases from J, with 13 bases between. CDR3 loop: CASTRAENNQPQHF. Written as DNA, the CDR3 is TGTGCCAGCACGAGGGCAGAAAACAATCAGCCCCAGCATTTT.

This clonotype was seen ten or more times. The rearrangement uses TRBV12-5 and TRBJ1-5; possible D gene TRBD1, 6 bases. V shed 0 bases and J shed 4 bases, with 10 bases lying between them. Germline V gene lookup returns CDR1 LGHNT and CDR2 FRNRAP. This CDR3 is 15 amino acids long. Here the CDR3 reads CASGLVGAGNQPQHF. The CDR3 DNA follows: TGTGCTAGTGGTTTGGTGGGGGCAGGGAATCAGCCCCAGCATTTT.

J is TRBJ1-2 and V is TRBV12-3 or TRBV12-4; a possible D gene is TRBD1 (6 bases). Trimming removed 6 bases from V and 2 bases from J, with 16 bases in between. The CDR3 consists of 15 residues. Here the CDR3 DNA reads TGTGCCAGCAGGACCAGGGGCAGATCAAACTATGGCTACACCTTC. Protein product: CASRTRGRSNYGYTF.

In its sample, this clonotype was seen many times. Mismatch with germline at one junction end may stem from a read error. The chain recombines TRBV7-2 with TRBJ1-1, with D uncertain. The germline V gene has CDR1 SGHTA and CDR2 FQGNSA. The CDR3 spans 12 residues. CDR3: CAGSPQYTEAFF. DNA of the CDR3: TGTGCCGGCAGCCCCCAATACACTGAAGCTTTCTTT. The full variable domain, rest sourced from reference TRBV7-2 and TRBJ1-1, is GAGVSQSPSNKVTEKGKDVELRCDPISGHTALYWYRQSLGQGLEFLIYFQGNSAPDKSGLPSDRFSAERTGGSVSTLTIQRTQQEDSAVYLCAGSPQYTEAFFGQGTRLTVV.

This chain links TRBV11-2 with TRBJ2-5; TRBD2 matches at 13 bases. The CDR3 extends over 19 amino acids. The V segment lost 2 bases and the J segment 7 bases; nucleotides outside the gene matches: 16. Germline V gives CDR1 SGHAT, CDR2 FQNNGV. CDR3 bases: TGTGCCAGCAGCTTACAAGGACTAGCGGGGGCCCTACTCCCGGGGACCCAGTACTTC. Residues: CASSLQGLAGALLPGTQYF.

This clonotype came up many times. The CDR3 DNA is TGTGCCAGCAGTTCTTTACTAGCGGGGGCCTCCTACGAGCAGTACTTC. It is translated as CASSSLLAGASYEQYF. This chain joins TRBV6-2 or TRBV6-3 and TRBJ2-7; 11 bases line up with TRBD2. Germline trimming cut 4 bases from V and 0 bases from J; bases unmatched to any gene: 5. The V gene's germline CDR1 is MNHEY and CDR2 SVGEGT. The CDR3 extends over 16 amino acids.

This clonotype has ten or more counts. The chain uses TRBV5-6 and TRBJ1-2; maybe TRBD1 (5 bases). Per the germline V gene, CDR1 is SGHDT and CDR2 is YYEEEE. Trimming cost V 1 base and J 2 bases, with 9 bases left between them. CDR3 length equals 14 residues. The CDR3 sequence is CASSLRDVNYGYTF. DNA for the CDR3: TGTGCCAGCAGCTTGAGGGACGTAAACTATGGCTACACCTTC. Full variable domain (remainder filled in from reference TRBV5-6 and TRBJ1-2): DAGVTQSPTHLIKTRGQQVTLRCSPKSGHDTVSWYQQALGQGPQFIFQYYEEEERQRGNFPDRFSGHQFPNYSSELNVNALLLGDSALYLCASSLRDVNYGYTFGSGTRLTVV.

The chain is built from TRBV28 and TRBJ1-5; 7 nucleotides match TRBD1. Unmatched junction bases numbered 10, after V lost 10 bases and J lost 7 bases. The germline gives CDR1 MDHEN, CDR2 SYDVKM. This CDR3 spans 13 amino acids. Here the CDR3 reads CATKPGGPQPQHF. CDR3 nucleotides: TGTGCCACTAAACCAGGGGGTCCGCAGCCCCAGCATTTT.

With respect to this clonotype: A much larger clone differs from this one at a single base, so this may be a read error. The V and J genes are TRBV20-1 and TRBJ1-5; D perhaps matches TRBD1 (6 bases). The CDR3 length is 15 residues. Germline V gene sequence: CDR1 DFQATT, CDR2 SNEGSKA (reference sequence). The CDR3 DNA reads TGCAGTGCTAGGATGGGGACACAGGTTAATCAGCCCCAGCGTTTT. Its translation is CSARMGTQVNQPQRF.

This clonotype came up a few times. An end of the junction differs from the germline gene, which may be a read error. The V gene is TRBV9, the J gene TRBJ1-1; D not resolved. Germline V gives CDR1 SGDLS, CDR2 YYNGEE. CDR3 length: 13 amino acids. The CDR3 protein is CASSVGAPSEACF. The CDR3 DNA follows: TGTGCCAGCAGCGTAGGGGCACCTTCTGAAGCTTGCTTT.

This clonotype was observed many times. This sequence joins TRBV27 and TRBJ1-6, with D unresolved. The germline V gene has CDR1 MNHEY and CDR2 SMNVEV (reference sequence). The CDR3 is 15 residues long. V was cut by 1 base and J by 7 bases, with 11 bases left in between. As DNA, the CDR3 is TGTGCCAGCAGTTTATGGGGAGGAAGAAATTCACCCCTCCACTTT. Protein: CASSLWGGRNSPLHF.

This clonotype was recorded a few times. The V call is TRBV5-6, the J call TRBJ2-7; the D is unclear. The length of the CDR3 is 15 residues. V lost 4 bases to trimming and J lost 5 bases, with 19 bases between them. Germline V gene sequence: CDR1 SGHDT, CDR2 YYEEEE. CDR3 protein: CASSPRSRLLDEQYF. The CDR3, as DNA: TGTGCCAGCAGCCCTAGGTCCAGGTTACTGGACGAGCAGTACTTC.

This clonotype was recorded at least ten times. The rearrangement uses TRBV12-3 or TRBV12-4 and TRBJ1-1; D is ambiguous. CDR3 length: 11 residues. The germline V and J ends were trimmed by 3 bases and 11 bases, with 10 bases remaining between them. CDR3 in amino acids: CASSLGQAAFF. CDR3 bases: TGTGCCAGCAGTTTGGGTCAGGCGGCTTTCTTT.

This clonotype was counted at least ten times. The chain is built from TRBV12-3 or TRBV12-4 and TRBJ2-7; 8 bases are shared with TRBD2. The CDR3 is 14 residues long. Trimming removed 6 bases from V and 3 bases from J; junction bases left unmatched: 7. Here the CDR3 DNA reads TGTGCCAGCAGCTTGACTAGCGCGAGCTACGAGCAGTACTTC. This codes for CASSLTSASYEQYF.

The sample holds a few counts of this clonotype. CDR3: CASSETNLANSPLHF. The CDR3 nucleotides read TGTGCCAGCAGTGAAACTAACCTTGCTAATTCACCCCTCCACTTT. The V and J genes are TRBV6-1 and TRBJ1-6; D gene ambiguous. Deletions cut 2 bases from V and 6 bases from J, with 11 bases between. The CDR3 spans 15 residues. The V gene's germline CDR1 is MNHNS and CDR2 SASEGT.

In this sample, this clonotype turned up many times. This chain joins TRBV6-1 and TRBJ1-1, with D perhaps matching TRBD1 (5 bases). The CDR3 is 17 residues long. Trimming stripped 2 bases from V and 0 bases from J, with 16 bases between. CDR1 MNHNS and CDR2 SASEGT come from the germline V gene. The CDR3: CASSEIFLTEMNTEAFF. The CDR3, as DNA: TGTGCCAGCAGTGAAATATTCCTGACAGAGATGAACACTGAAGCTTTCTTT.

This clonotype was detected many times. The chain couples TRBV2 to TRBJ1-4, with TRBD1 as a possible D gene (5 bases). The CDR3 contains 17 residues. V lost 3 bases and J 8 bases, leaving 22 bases between the germline ends. Germline V gene sequence: CDR1 SNHLY, CDR2 FYNNEI. The CDR3 reads CASSDGDSRAGKEKLFF. DNA for the CDR3: TGTGCCAGCAGTGACGGCGACTCGAGGGCAGGGAAAGAAAAACTGTTTTTT.

There are many counts of this clonotype. The gene calls are TRBV24-1 and TRBJ1-1; unclear D gene. This CDR3 contains 12 residues. From germline, CDR1 is KGHDR and CDR2 SFDVKD. V was cut by 5 bases and J by 1 base, with 4 bases left in between. The chain's CDR3 is CATSGANTEAFF. CDR3 nucleotides: TGTGCCACCAGTGGGGCGAACACTGAAGCTTTCTTT.